The 14 T cell receptor beta chains listed next were all sequenced from one sample in a study of blood T cells in healthy people across ages. Then a second PCR, running about 7 to 11 cycles, was carried out with a sample-barcoded 5' primer and a J-beta primer mix. MiXCR was run by TCRdb on the 5' RACE reads, yielding one entry per CDR3 protein. This sample has 980,000 or so distinct CDR3 sequences, with about 48% found just once. Sequenced material: blood. The receptors were sampled from a man aged 30 to 39 in good health.

Only a few counts were recorded for this clonotype. The chain links TRBV6-5 to TRBJ2-3; unclear D gene. The CDR3 totals 15 residues. Trimming took off 0 bases at V and 0 bases at J, with 7 bases between the two ends. The germline V gene encodes CDR1 MNHEY and CDR2 SVGAGI. CDR3 bases: TGTGCCAGCAGTTACTCAGAGTACAGCACAGATACGCAGTATTTT. It encodes CASSYSEYSTDTQYF.

This sequence joins TRBV9 and TRBJ1-1; weak D call: TRBD1 (5 bases). The CDR3 extends over 15 amino acids. Germline V gene sequence: CDR1 SGDLS, CDR2 YYNGEE. V lost 3 bases, J lost 1 base, and 13 bases lay in between. CDR3 in amino acids: CASSGFQGKNTEAFF. CDR3 nucleotides: TGTGCCAGCAGCGGATTCCAGGGAAAGAACACTGAAGCTTTCTTT.

The chain employs TRBV28 and TRBJ1-2, with D perhaps TRBD1 (6 bases). CDR1 MDHEN and CDR2 SYDVKM come from the germline V gene. With 6 bases removed from V and 2 bases from J, the gap between germline ends came to 10 bases. The length of the CDR3 is 13 residues. This CDR3 reads CASSDGTNYGYTF. The CDR3 nucleotides are TGTGCCAGCAGCGACGGGACAAACTATGGCTACACCTTC.

This chain connects TRBV11-3 to TRBJ2-1, with 8 bases fitting TRBD1. Per the germline V gene, CDR1 is SGHNT and CDR2 is YENEEA. This CDR3 spans 16 amino acids. J was trimmed by 3 bases and V by 5 bases; bases with no gene match: 9. CDR3 loop: CASSPGTGYNYNEQFF. The CDR3 coding sequence is TGTGCCAGCAGCCCCGGGACAGGATACAACTACAATGAGCAGTTCTTC.

This clonotype turned up a few times. J is TRBJ2-7 and V is TRBV28, with a weak D call TRBD2 (6 bases). Looked up from germline, CDR1 is MDHEN and CDR2 is SYDVKM. The V end was cut by 1 base, the J end by 0 bases, with 16 bases between. The CDR3 runs to 17 residues. CDR3 nucleotides: TGTGCCAGCAGTTTATCCCCGGGACTTCAAGCCTCCTACGAGCAGTACTTC. This encodes CASSLSPGLQASYEQYF.

This chain uses TRBV5-1 with TRBJ2-7, with no clear D. V lost 0 bases and J lost 4, with 14 bases in between. The CDR3 consists of 15 residues. CDR1 is SGHRS, CDR2 YFSETQ, per germline. Written as DNA, the CDR3 is TGCGCCAGCAGCTTGGAGGGCAGCCGAGTTTACGAGCAGTACTTC. Translating it yields CASSLEGSRVYEQYF. The full variable domain, with the rest looked up from reference TRBV5-1 and TRBJ2-7, is KAGVTQTPRYLIKTRGQQVTLSCSPISGHRSVSWYQQTPGQGLQFLFEYFSETQRNKGNFPGRFSGRQFSNSRSEMNVSTLELGDSALYLCASSLEGSRVYEQYFGPGTRLTVT.

In this sample, this clonotype turned up a few times. This sequence joins TRBV6-5 and TRBJ1-2; 7 nucleotides line up with TRBD1. CDR3 length: 16 residues. Trimming removed 6 bases from V and 6 bases from J; junction bases left unmatched: 16. Germline V gene sequence: CDR1 MNHEY, CDR2 SVGAGI. As DNA, the CDR3 is TGTGCCAGCAGCCCCTTGGACAGGCCATTTGGGGATGGCTACACCTTC. This codes for CASSPLDRPFGDGYTF.

The chain combines TRBV7-3 with TRBJ2-3; 8 positions agree with TRBD1. This CDR3 spans 12 amino acids. Germline V gene lookup returns CDR1 SGHTA and CDR2 FQGTGA. V shed 4 bases and J 9 bases; nucleotides not matched to a gene: 3. In DNA form, the CDR3 reads TGTGCCAGCAGCTCCGCAGGGGGCACGCAGTATTTT. Translating gives CASSSAGGTQYF.

The chain is built from TRBV5-1 and TRBJ2-5; TRBD2 agrees at 9 bases. With 1 base clipped from V and 4 bases from J, the junction kept 2 bases outside the gene matches. This CDR3 has 14 amino acids. Germline V gene sequence: CDR1 SGHRS, CDR2 YFSETQ. The CDR3 region is CASSLSGGTETQYF. The CDR3 nucleotides are TGCGCCAGCAGCTTGAGCGGGGGGACAGAGACCCAGTACTTC.

The chain has TRBV12-3 or TRBV12-4 and TRBJ2-1; D remains ambiguous. Trimming removed 3 bases at V and 7 bases at J, with 16 bases between. This CDR3 region has 15 residues. The CDR3 loop is CASSFYSSPDNEQFF. CDR3 in DNA: TGTGCCAGCAGTTTTTATTCATCCCCGGATAATGAGCAGTTCTTC.

The chain is built from TRBV7-9 and TRBJ1-1, with D uncertain. Germline V lookup: CDR1 SEHNR, CDR2 FQNEAQ (reference sequence). The CDR3 sequence is 16 residues long. V was trimmed by 2 bases and J by 1 base, leaving 14 bases between them. The CDR3 loop reads CASSLQSGRQNTEAFF. As DNA, the CDR3 is TGTGCCAGCAGCTTACAGTCAGGCCGACAGAACACTGAAGCTTTCTTT.

The gene calls are TRBV28 and TRBJ2-7; 10 nucleotides agree with TRBD1. Trimming at V came to 4 bases and at J to 4 bases, leaving 7 bases not matched to a gene. The CDR3 is 15 residues long. Germline CDR1 MDHEN, CDR2 SYDVKM. The CDR3 loop reads CASSWRDRGLYEQYF. DNA of the CDR3: TGTGCCAGCAGTTGGAGAGACAGGGGGCTATACGAGCAGTACTTC.

The CDR3 DNA reads TGTGCCAGCAGCTTAGACAGGGGCTCGGGCTACACCTTC. Translating it yields CASSLDRGSGYTF. The chain combines TRBV28 with TRBJ1-2; 8 bases agree with TRBD1. This CDR3 is built from 13 residues. V shed 6 bases and J 8 bases; nucleotides not matched to a gene: 8. Germline CDR1 is MDHEN and CDR2 is SYDVKM.

The chain links TRBV7-9 to TRBJ1-1; D is unresolved. The V gene lost 2 bases and the J gene lost 3 bases, with 7 bases spanning the gap. Germline values: CDR1 SEHNR, CDR2 FQNEAQ (reference sequence). The CDR3 runs 13 residues. CDR3 DNA sequence: TGTGCCAGCAGCTTAAACAGCTACACTGAAGCTTTCTTT. Protein sequence: CASSLNSYTEAFF.